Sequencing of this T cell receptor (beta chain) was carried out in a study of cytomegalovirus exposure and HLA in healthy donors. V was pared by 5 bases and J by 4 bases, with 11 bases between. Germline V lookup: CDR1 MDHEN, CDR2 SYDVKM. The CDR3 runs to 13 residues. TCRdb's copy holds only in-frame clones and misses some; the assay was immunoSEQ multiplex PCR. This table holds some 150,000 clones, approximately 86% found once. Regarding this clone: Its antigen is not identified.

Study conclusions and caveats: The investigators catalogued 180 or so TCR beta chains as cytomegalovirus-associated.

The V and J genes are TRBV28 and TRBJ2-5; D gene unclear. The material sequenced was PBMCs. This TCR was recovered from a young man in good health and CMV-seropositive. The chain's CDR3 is CASSGFGGETQYF. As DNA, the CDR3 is TGTGCCAGCAGTGGATTTGGCGGAGAGACCCAGTACTTC.